This T cell receptor (beta chain) was documented in a study of cytomegalovirus exposure and HLA in healthy donors. PCR was performed using 60 Vbeta and 13 Jbeta primers. Authors' data handling: About 10 million shared chains were among tens of millions of unique TCR beta chains counted in a later analysis. The method was immunoSEQ multiplex PCR; TCRdb's version includes in-frame clones alone and lacks a portion of them. D and trimming come from the DNA, and the V and J calls and clone size come from that table. Among 90,000 to 120,000 clones, under 80% were seen once, and the ten largest hold 12% to 15%. This CDR3 contains 15 residues. The donors comprised healthy bone marrow donors. While unrecorded immune exposures were likely, the donors were nominally healthy when sampled. This clone was recorded only once. The antigen is unknown. Overall study results and limits: According to the study, around 150 TCR beta chains were cytomegalovirus-associated.

The sequenced sample was PBMCs. The sequence came from a woman between 40 and 55 years old in good health and CMV-seropositive. The gene calls are TRBV21-1 and TRBJ2-2; TRBD1 is taken as the D call from the table, unchecked against the DNA. TRBV21-1 is classified as a pseudogene. CDR3 DNA sequence: TGTGCCGGGCATGACGATGCAGGGGTCACCGGGGAGCTGTTTTTT. The encoded protein is CAGHDDAGVTGELFF.